Below are 22 T cell receptor beta chains sequenced from a single sample in a study of identical twins. TCRdb fed the 5' RACE reads into MiXCR, producing one record per CDR3 protein. The sample lists 150,000 or so distinct CDR3 sequences; roughly 3.3% were seen once. The sequenced material came from memory T cells sorted from blood. These receptors all come from a young man in good health.

This clonotype was seen at least ten times. The gene calls are TRBV20-1 and TRBJ2-3, with a weak D call TRBD2 (5 bases). Germline lookup yields CDR1 DFQATT and CDR2 SNEGSKA (reference sequence). The CDR3 extends over 13 amino acids. This CDR3 reads CSLLGQIAGTQYF. Here the CDR3 DNA reads TGCAGCTTGCTAGGGCAAATCGCGGGTACGCAGTATTTT.

The sample holds many counts of this clonotype. V is TRBV9 and J is TRBJ1-3, with 8 bases identical to TRBD1. Germline CDR1 and CDR2: SGDLS and YYNGEE. After removal of 4 bases from V and 2 bases from J, the junction contained 5 bases not matched to a gene. CDR3 size: 15 residues. The CDR3 here is CASSPRQGTGNTIYF. The DNA for the CDR3 is TGTGCCAGCAGCCCCCGACAGGGGACTGGAAACACCATATATTTT.

This clonotype has ten or more counts. J is TRBJ2-3 and V is TRBV5-1; a possible D gene is TRBD2 (5 bases). Germline CDR1 SGHRS, CDR2 YFSETQ. Between the trimmed V and J ends, which lost 5 bases and 1 base, there was a span of 14 bases. This CDR3 region has 15 residues. This CDR3 reads CASRLGPLGTDTQYF. CDR3 in DNA: TGCGCCAGCAGACTAGGACCTTTAGGCACAGATACGCAGTATTTT.

This clonotype was seen ten or more times. This rearrangement joins TRBV6-2 or TRBV6-3 to TRBJ2-7; D may be TRBD2 (5 bases). The CDR3 has 13 amino acids. V lost 10 bases and J lost 0, with 13 bases in between. Germline CDR1 is MNHEY and CDR2 is SVGEGT. The CDR3 loop is CANVPGNSYEQYV. The CDR3 nucleotides are TGTGCCAACGTGCCGGGGAACTCCTACGAGCAGTACGTC.

This clonotype was detected many times. V usage is TRBV24-1 and J usage is TRBJ1-5, with no clear D. The germline V gene has CDR1 KGHDR and CDR2 SFDVKD. Deletions cut 4 bases from V and 0 bases from J, with 9 bases between. CDR3 size: 15 residues. The CDR3 sequence is CATSDAAYSNQPQHF. CDR3 in DNA: TGTGCCACCAGTGACGCAGCGTATAGCAATCAGCCCCAGCATTTT.

This clonotype was seen ten or more times. V usage is TRBV29-1 and J usage is TRBJ2-7; TRBD2 agrees at 9 bases. With 4 bases clipped from V and 5 bases from J, the junction kept 6 bases outside the gene matches. Germline values: CDR1 SQVTM, CDR2 ANQGSEA. The CDR3 runs to 13 residues. CDR3 region: CSVAKTSGNEQYF. The CDR3 coding sequence is TGCAGCGTTGCCAAGACTAGCGGCAACGAGCAGTACTTC.

This clonotype was seen at least ten times. V gene TRBV5-1 combines with J gene TRBJ2-3; 10 bases are a match to TRBD2. CDR1 SGHRS and CDR2 YFSETQ come from the germline V gene. The CDR3 is 17 amino acids. Losses at the gene ends were 0 bases for V and 4 bases for J; bases not matched to a gene: 8. This CDR3 reads CASSLERLAGDPDTQYF. The CDR3 coding sequence is TGCGCCAGCAGCTTGGAAAGGCTAGCGGGAGACCCAGATACGCAGTATTTT.

This clonotype has ten or more counts. This rearrangement joins TRBV9 to TRBJ1-1; 8 bases match TRBD1. Germline CDR1 is SGDLS and CDR2 is YYNGEE. V shed 4 bases, J shed 4 bases, and the junction held 9 bases outside the gene matches. The CDR3 extends over 15 amino acids. The CDR3 sequence is CASSPRTGIITEAFF. The CDR3 bases are TGTGCCAGCAGCCCCCGGACAGGGATTATCACTGAAGCTTTCTTT.

Many counts were recorded for this clonotype. The chain couples TRBV3-1 to TRBJ1-2; D is undetermined. The V gene lost 3 bases and the J gene lost 2 bases, with 7 bases spanning the gap. Germline V lookup: CDR1 LGHDT, CDR2 YNNKEL (reference sequence). The CDR3 runs to 13 residues. The CDR3 coding sequence is TGTGCCAGCAGCCAGTCAGCCAACTATGGCTACACCTTC. Its translation is CASSQSANYGYTF.

There are many counts of this clonotype. The chain combines TRBV5-1 with TRBJ1-2; 10 bases line up with TRBD1. From germline, CDR1 is SGHRS and CDR2 YFSETQ. The length of the CDR3 is 16 residues. J gave up 6 bases and V 4 bases, and 12 bases lay outside the gene matches. The CDR3: CASSDTQGQGRNGYTF. CDR3 coding DNA: TGCGCCAGCAGCGACACCCAGGGACAGGGGAGGAATGGCTACACCTTC. The variable domain in full, with the rest retrieved from reference TRBV5-1 and TRBJ1-2, is KAGVTQTPRYLIKTRGQQVTLSCSPISGHRSVSWYQQTPGQGLQFLFEYFSETQRNKGNFPGRFSGRQFSNSRSEMNVSTLELGDSALYLCASSDTQGQGRNGYTFGSGTRLTVV.

This clonotype occurred many times. V usage is TRBV10-3 and J usage is TRBJ2-5; TRBD2 aligns across 8 bases. V dropped 0 bases and J dropped 2; count of bases not matched to a gene: 2. The V gene's germline CDR1 is ENHRY and CDR2 SYGVKD. CDR3 length equals 15 residues. The CDR3 here is CAISESSSGQETQYF. The CDR3 nucleotides are TGTGCCATCAGTGAGTCTTCTAGCGGGCAAGAGACCCAGTACTTC.

At least ten counts were recorded for this clonotype. The gene calls are TRBV20-1 and TRBJ2-3; 7 nucleotides line up with TRBD2. The ends lost 6 bases at V and 1 base at J; junction bases unmatched: 10. CDR1 is DFQATT, CDR2 SNEGSKA, per germline (reference sequence). The CDR3 extends over 15 amino acids. This CDR3 is CSAPNGGSGTDTQYF. CDR3 nucleotides: TGCAGTGCCCCCAACGGCGGGAGCGGCACAGATACGCAGTATTTT.

Many counts were recorded for this clonotype. This chain joins TRBV12-3 or TRBV12-4 and TRBJ2-6, with TRBD1 as a possible D gene (5 bases). V dropped 6 bases and J dropped 0 bases, with 12 bases sitting between them. The CDR3 runs to 16 residues. CDR3 in amino acids: CASRDRRGSGANVLTF. The CDR3 region has the DNA TGTGCCAGCAGAGACCGAAGGGGCTCTGGGGCCAACGTCCTGACTTTC.

V usage is TRBV4-2 and J usage is TRBJ2-2; TRBD2 might be the D (6 bases). The CDR3 is made up of 17 amino acids. Germline V gene data show CDR1 as LGHNA and CDR2 as YNFKEQ. V lost 0 bases to trimming and J lost 0 bases, with 11 bases between them. The chain's CDR3 is CASSQEVLAANTGELFF. The CDR3 coding sequence is TGTGCCAGCAGCCAAGAGGTATTAGCGGCGAACACCGGGGAGCTGTTTTTT.

This clonotype was detected many times. The chain has TRBV6-2 or TRBV6-3 and TRBJ2-5; perhaps TRBD2 as D (5 bases). The ends were cut back, 8 bases at V and 1 base at J, with 20 bases in the middle. The CDR3 runs 16 residues. The germline V gene has CDR1 MNHEY and CDR2 SVGEGT. The CDR3 DNA reads TGTGCCAGCGGTACAGTCTACGGGAAGACCCAAGAGACCCAGTACTTC. Protein product: CASGTVYGKTQETQYF.

This clonotype was picked up many times. One end of the junction varies from germline; a read error may be responsible. The chain recombines TRBV20-1 with TRBJ1-2; no clear D. Germline V gives CDR1 DFQATT, CDR2 SNEGSKA (reference sequence). This CDR3 region has 11 residues. The chain's CDR3 is CSAPKLDETIF. DNA for the CDR3: TGCAGTGCGCCGAAACTGGACGAGACGATCTTC.

In its sample, this clonotype was seen many times. V usage is TRBV12-3 or TRBV12-4 and J usage is TRBJ1-4; 9 bases align to TRBD1. This CDR3 is built from 16 residues. Unmatched junction bases numbered 8, after V lost 1 base and J lost 8 bases. CDR3 amino acids: CASSLGGQGRSEKLFF. The CDR3, as DNA: TGTGCCAGCAGTTTAGGGGGACAGGGCCGATCCGAAAAACTGTTTTTT.

This clonotype was recorded a few times. The J gene is TRBJ2-5, the V gene TRBV2; TRBD2 matches at 12 bases. The CDR3 covers 18 residues. Germline lookup yields CDR1 SNHLY and CDR2 FYNNEI. The junction had 12 bases not matched to a gene; V was cut back by 2 bases and J by 5 bases. The CDR3 spells CASSEWLAGGPSSETQYF. The CDR3 nucleotides read TGTGCCAGCAGTGAATGGCTAGCGGGAGGGCCGAGTTCGGAGACCCAGTACTTC.

The CDR3 nucleotides are TGTGCCAGCAGTTTAGAACTAGCGGGAGGCGGCACCGGGGAGCTGTTTTTT. Its translation: CASSLELAGGGTGELFF. The rearrangement links TRBV12-3 or TRBV12-4 to TRBJ2-2; 12 bases are a match to TRBD2. V lost 1 base to trimming and J lost 4 bases; unmatched junction nucleotides: 4. The CDR3 has 17 amino acids.

In this sample, this clonotype turned up many times. The chain has TRBV28 and TRBJ2-7; D is unclear. The CDR3 runs to 12 residues. V lost 7 bases, J lost 2 bases, and 9 bases lay in between. In germline, CDR1 is MDHEN, CDR2 SYDVKM. CDR3 in amino acids: CASTAYPYEQYF. In nucleotides, the CDR3 is TGTGCCAGCACCGCATATCCCTACGAGCAGTACTTC. Supplemented by reference TRBV28 and TRBJ2-7, the full variable domain reads DVKVTQSSRYLVKRTGEKVFLECVQDMDHENMFWYRQDPGLGLRLIYFSYDVKMKEKGDIPEGYSVSREKKERFSLILESASTNQTSMYLCASTAYPYEQYFGPGTRLTVT.

This clonotype came up many times. The chain has TRBV6-4 and TRBJ1-2; D is perhaps TRBD1 (6 bases). Germline values: CDR1 MRHNA, CDR2 SNTAGT. Trimming cost V 7 bases and J 3 bases, with 9 bases left between them. This CDR3 has 12 residues. The CDR3 loop reads CASIAGDYGYTF. The DNA for the CDR3 is TGTGCCAGCATTGCAGGGGACTATGGCTACACCTTC.

This clonotype was counted at least ten times. The rearrangement uses TRBV6-1 and TRBJ1-1; D perhaps matches TRBD1 (6 bases). The CDR3 is made up of 15 amino acids. The V end was cut by 4 bases, the J end by 2 bases, with 14 bases between. Looked up from germline, CDR1 is MNHNS and CDR2 is SASEGT. The CDR3 loop reads CASSASGHLNTEAFF. The CDR3 nucleotides read TGTGCCAGCAGTGCCTCGGGACACCTAAACACTGAAGCTTTCTTT.